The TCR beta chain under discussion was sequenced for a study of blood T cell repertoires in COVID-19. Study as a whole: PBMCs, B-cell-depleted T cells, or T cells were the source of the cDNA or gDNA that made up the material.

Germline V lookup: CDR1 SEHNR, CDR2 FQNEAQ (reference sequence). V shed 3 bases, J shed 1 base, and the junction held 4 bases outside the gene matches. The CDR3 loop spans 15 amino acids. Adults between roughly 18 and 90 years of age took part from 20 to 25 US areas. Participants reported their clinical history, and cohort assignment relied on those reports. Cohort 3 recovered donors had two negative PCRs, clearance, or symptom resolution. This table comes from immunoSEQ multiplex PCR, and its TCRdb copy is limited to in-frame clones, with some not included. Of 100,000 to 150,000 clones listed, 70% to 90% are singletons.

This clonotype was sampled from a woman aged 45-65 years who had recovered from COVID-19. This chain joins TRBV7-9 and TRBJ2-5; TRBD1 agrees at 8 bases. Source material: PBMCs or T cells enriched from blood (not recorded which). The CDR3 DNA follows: TGTGCCAGCAGCTTTGGGACAGGACTCCAAGAGACCCAGTACTTC. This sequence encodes CASSFGTGLQETQYF. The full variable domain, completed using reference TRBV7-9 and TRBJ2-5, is DTGVSQNPRHKITKRGQNVTFRCDPISEHNRLYWYRQTLGQGPEFLTYFQNEAQLEKSRLLSDRFSAERPKGSFSTLEIQRTEQGDSAMYLCASSFGTGLQETQYFGPGTRLLVL.